These T cell receptor beta chains were read from a single sample in a study of CD8+ T cells in alopecia areata. TCRdb's table, derived via immunoSEQ multiplex PCR, lists solely in-frame clones and lacks some. This table holds 150,000 to 200,000 clones, around three fifths found once. The sequencing here drew on CD4+ T cells sorted from blood, taken at week 24, from a patient treated with tofacitinib. The receptors here all came from a human donor with alopecia areata. Both conserved end residues are trimmed from each CDR3. The D gene is left open where the match is weak.

14,TRBV5-1,TRBD1,TRBJ1-1,ASSLATGGRNTEAF
14,TRBV7-3,TRBD1,TRBJ2-1,ASSPGGGMGGHEQF
13,TRBV27,-,TRBJ2-7,ASSPGTTRFYEQY
16,TRBV19,TRBD1,TRBJ1-5,ASSSSQTGGISNQPQH
13,TRBV27,-,TRBJ2-7,ASSLKGHVSYEQY
10,TRBV10-1,TRBD2,TRBJ2-7,ASSYSGGEQY
11,TRBV10-2,-,TRBJ2-7,ASTEKLGGEQY
9,TRBV29-1,TRBD1,TRBJ2-2,SVDRGGELF
15,TRBV7-2,TRBD1,TRBJ2-1,ASSLGGWGQGLNEQF
11,TRBV30,-,TRBJ1-3,AWGTLSGNTIY
14,TRBV7-9,TRBD2,TRBJ2-3,ASSLPSGGSTDTQY
11,TRBV4-1,-,TRBJ2-7,ASSQVDLYEQY
12,TRBV2,-,TRBJ1-4,ASSESGTEEKLF
13,TRBV2,-,TRBJ2-1,ASSAQMSSYNEQF
11,TRBV29-1,TRBD1,TRBJ1-5,SVRDSSRAPQH
15,TRBV18,-,TRBJ2-1,ASSPIRGASSYNEQF